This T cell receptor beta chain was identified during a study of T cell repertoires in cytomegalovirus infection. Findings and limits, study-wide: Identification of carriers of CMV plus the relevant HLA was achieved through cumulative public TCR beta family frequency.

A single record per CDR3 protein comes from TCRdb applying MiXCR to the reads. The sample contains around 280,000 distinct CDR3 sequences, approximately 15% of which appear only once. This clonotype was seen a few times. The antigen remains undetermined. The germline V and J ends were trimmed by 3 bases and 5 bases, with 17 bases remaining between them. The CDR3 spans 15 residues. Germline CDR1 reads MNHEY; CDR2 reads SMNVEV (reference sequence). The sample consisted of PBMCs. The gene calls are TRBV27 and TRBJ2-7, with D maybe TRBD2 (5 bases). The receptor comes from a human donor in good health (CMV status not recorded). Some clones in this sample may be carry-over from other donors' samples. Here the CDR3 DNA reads TGTGCCAGCAGTTTTGGAGGACGGCGAGTAAACGAGCAGTACTTC. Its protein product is CASSFGGRRVNEQYF.